This paragraph reports one TCR beta chain. V shed 3 bases, J shed 1 base, and the junction held 8 bases outside the gene matches. CDR3 size: 17 residues. Germline V gene lookup returns CDR1 SGHDT and CDR2 YYEEEE. Repertoires were generated with immunoSEQ multiplex PCR, while TCRdb's copy carries only in-frame clones and drops some. The repertoire holds 92,000 or so clones, with about 91% as singletons. The sample comes from a study of T cell responses to AZD1222 COVID-19 vaccine. V gene TRBV5-6 combines with J gene TRBJ2-3; 10 nucleotides line up with TRBD2. Source: peripheral blood, taken 28 days after the second AZD1222 dose. This receptor was obtained from an adult who received the AZD1222 COVID-19 vaccine. The CDR3 DNA is TGTGCCAGCAGCTCACTTCCTAGCGGGGGTCGCACAGATACGCAGTATTTT. It yields the protein CASSSLPSGGRTDTQYF. Using reference TRBV5-6 and TRBJ2-3 for the parts outside the CDR3, the full variable domain is DAGVTQSPTHLIKTRGQQVTLRCSPKSGHDTVSWYQQALGQGPQFIFQYYEEEERQRGNFPDRFSGHQFPNYSSELNVNALLLGDSALYLCASSSLPSGGRTDTQYFGPGTRLTVL.